This record looks at one TCR beta chain sequence and its context. This receptor's antigen is unknown. The sample holds no much larger clone one base away, and base qualities are not on file. The source of the sample is a study of shared clonotypes between healthy human individuals (TCRdb year 2020). In terms of the full investigation: A few men and two women, aged 18 to 49 years, made up the cohort. To increase sequencing depth and limit assay-specific biases, TCR repertoire library preparation and sequencing were carried out by different laboratories using diverse techniques. Per donor, leukapheresis produced somewhere between about 0.9 and 9 billion PBMCs. Per donor, three plates each were used for CD4 naive and CD4 memory, two for CD8 naive, and one for CD8 memory. To estimate repertoire size and how much clonotypes are shared between individuals, the study performed deep sequencing of blood TCR repertoires from about five healthy adults. Study-wide conclusions, independent of this receptor: Estimated clonotype richness was generally larger for naive than for memory subsets. Because the study included a small number of donors, the genetic and exposure-history diversity represented was limited. Compared with non-shared clonotypes, clonotypes shared by all four sorted-subset donors had higher generation probabilities. Pairwise subsampling led to the expectation that sequencing depth would affect the degree of clonotype sharing among donors. Sampling was limited to blood, and TCR repertoires in tissue likely differ from TCR repertoires in blood. Rarefaction of sorted-subset datasets indicated incomplete sequencing despite the large sequencing depth. When a handful of donors were compared, the shared fraction of clonotypes was about 5% for naive CD4, about 4% for naive CD8, 2.3% for memory CD4, and 0.4% for memory CD8.

Using the deep immunoSEQ assay, TCR CDR3 regions were amplified from genomic DNA by multiplex PCR. Extracted genomic DNA from each cell subset was distributed evenly across all wells of several immunoSEQ 96-well plates, and each plate was treated as a replicate. For sorted subsets, each replicate PCR was loaded with 200 ng genomic DNA, equivalent to 25,000 to 35,000 T cell genomes. The purified libraries were quantified using a Qubit 3.0 fluorometer, sized with a Bioanalyzer 2100, and then quantified again using the KAPA Library Quantification kit. Every immunoSEQ 96-well plate was sequenced on a dedicated single-read 150-cycle Illumina NextSeq 550 flow cell. The study's own analysis went as follows. Because the immunoSEQ output included only junctional sequences and no quality scores, the filtering could not be the same as the filtering used for full-length reads. To assign V/J genes and CDR3, sequences were annotated using PyIR, a Python wrapper for IgBLAST v1.9, with IMGT germline references. Reads were removed for weak V/J assignments (E-value above 1e-6), missing CDR3, stop codons, out-of-frame junctions, or ambiguous translated residues. V3J clonotypes were defined as sequences sharing the same inferred V gene, J gene, and CDR3 amino acid sequence. The percentage overlap between two repertoires was calculated by dividing the number of shared unique clonotypes by the size of the smaller repertoire. Repertoire richness was assessed with RTK rarefaction, the Chao1 estimator, and Recon v2.1 estimates of unobserved clonotypes. Generation probabilities were computed with OLGA for all TCRbeta clonotypes obtained by the gDNA method from a handful of donors. TCRdb carries this immuneACCESS record with in-frame sequences only. Its versions omit some clonotypes, under half of them owing to an unresolved V gene in the studies checked, with the rest unexplained. That table supplies the V and J calls and clone size; D and trimming were determined from the DNA. Recorded for this sample are about 2.4 million clones; over 85% of them occurred a single time. Jointly, the top ten make up about 0.38% of the sample.

Trimming removed 1 base from V and 1 base from J; the gene matches leave 0 bases unexplained. The CDR1 and CDR2 encoded by the germline V gene are MGHDK and SYGVNS. Including the terminal cysteine and phenylalanine, the CDR3 comprises 15 residues. CDR3 DNA only is kept here, 45 bases in frame from base 1. Donors were healthy HIV-negative adults with no recently reported acute infections or vaccinations. Every donor was a Caucasian adult living in Nashville, Tennessee, USA. CD4+ T cells were enriched through magnetic negative selection, after which naive cells were positively selected on CD45RA and the remaining negative fraction served as the memory subset. After blood collection by leukapheresis, PBMCs were isolated using Ficoll-Histopaque density gradient centrifugation and then cryopreserved in the vapor phase of liquid nitrogen. Purity and quantity of every magnetically sorted T cell population were checked by analytical flow cytometry. Genomic DNA was isolated from every sorted fraction and measured by UV absorbance on a Nanodrop 2000c.

The TCR comes from a man between 18 and 29 years old in good health. Some clones in this sample may be carry-over from other donors' samples. The chain is made from TRBV25-1 and TRBJ2-5, with 10 junctional bases fitting TRBD2. Sample: naive CD4+ T cells from PBMCs. The cell subset or site tag for this specimen amounts to: CD45RA+ positively selected. This receptor has the CDR3 CASSEWTSGQETQYF. The nucleotide sequence reads as follows: TGTGCCAGCAGTGAATGGACTAGCGGCCAAGAGACCCAGTACTTC.